The 13 T cell receptor beta chains below were found in one sample sequenced in a study of T-cell memory formation after mild COVID-19. TCRdb recomputed calls from the 5' RACE reads with MiXCR, one row per CDR3 protein. The table records about 39,000 distinct CDR3 sequences, 6% to 7.5% of them present only once. Sequencing used PBMCs or a T cell subset sorted from them (not recorded which). The source is an adult who had mild COVID-19 (a few samples of this study predate the infection). Cell type and time point are not known.

V usage is TRBV12-3 or TRBV12-4 and J usage is TRBJ1-2; 7 nucleotides match TRBD1. The CDR3 is 17 amino acids. Trimming cost V 6 bases and J 0 bases; bases outside gene matches: 13. CDR3 sequence (DNA): TGTGCCAGCAGCGCCGGGACAGCTTATTTTTCTAACTATGGCTACACCTTC. Translating gives CASSAGTAYFSNYGYTF.

This clonotype is judged medium-sized. The genes are TRBV12-3 or TRBV12-4 and TRBJ2-7, with 8 bases matching TRBD1. Trimming took 5 bases from V and 9 from J; bases not matched to a gene: 6. This CDR3 region has 12 residues. The CDR3: CASSTGQGGQYF. Written as DNA, the CDR3 is TGTGCCAGCAGTACAGGACAGGGCGGGCAGTACTTC.

This clonotype was seen repeatedly, ten times or more. The J gene is TRBJ1-1, the V gene TRBV7-3, with D possibly being TRBD1 (6 bases). With 5 bases removed from V and 3 bases from J, the gap between germline ends came to 13 bases. CDR3 length: 14 residues. The V gene's germline CDR1 is SGHTA and CDR2 FQGTGA. CDR3 bases: TGTGCCAGCAGCCGGGGGGCAGGAGACACTGAAGCTTTCTTT. Residues: CASSRGAGDTEAFF.

The rearrangement uses TRBV7-9 and TRBJ2-3; D unresolved. V was trimmed by 1 base and J by 2 bases, leaving 7 bases between them. The V gene's germline CDR1 is SEHNR and CDR2 FQNEAQ (reference sequence). The CDR3 sequence is 14 residues long. CDR3: CASSLVSTTDTQYF. In nucleotides, the CDR3 is TGTGCCAGCAGCTTAGTGTCTACCACAGATACGCAGTATTTT.

This clonotype is labeled as medium-sized. The V and J genes are TRBV5-1 and TRBJ2-1, with TRBD1 matching 7 bases. CDR3 length: 15 residues. From germline, CDR1 is SGHRS and CDR2 YFSETQ. V was pared by 2 bases and J by 0 bases, with 2 bases of the junction left unmatched. CDR3 loop: CASSLRDSSYNEQFF. The CDR3 DNA sequence: TGCGCCAGCAGCTTAAGGGACAGCTCCTACAATGAGCAGTTCTTC.

This clonotype has only a few counts. This chain connects TRBV18 to TRBJ2-1; D call uncertain. Trimming left V 5 bases short and J 10 bases short, with 12 bases between. This CDR3 is 12 amino acids long. Germline V gene lookup returns CDR1 KGHSH and CDR2 LQKENI. The CDR3 bases are TGTGCCAGCTCAGCCTCGGGCCTAGAGCAGTTCTTC. Translation: CASSASGLEQFF.

This clonotype was counted many times. J is TRBJ2-4 and V is TRBV20-1; D not resolved. Germline CDR1 is DFQATT and CDR2 is SNEGSKA (reference sequence). The V gene lost 6 bases and the J gene lost 3 bases, with 15 bases spanning the gap. The CDR3 consists of 14 residues. DNA for the CDR3: TGCAGTGCAACCCTAGGTCCTAGCAAAAACATTCAGTACTTC. Translation: CSATLGPSKNIQYF.

This clonotype showed up just a few times. The chain has TRBV5-5 and TRBJ2-7; a possible D gene is TRBD1 (6 bases). Germline CDR1 reads SGHKS; CDR2 reads YYEKEE (reference sequence). This CDR3 spans 13 amino acids. Trimming took 4 bases from V and 12 from J, leaving 20 bases between them. The CDR3 region has the DNA TGTGCCAGCAGCCGACCCGGAGGCAGGGGTCTGTACTTC. Amino acids: CASSRPGGRGLYF.

There are many counts of this clonotype. The chain carries TRBV7-9 and TRBJ2-3, with D possibly being TRBD2 (6 bases). The CDR3 extends over 16 amino acids. CDR1 is SEHNR and CDR2 is FQNEAQ in the germline V gene (reference sequence). Trimming took off 5 bases at V and 0 bases at J, with 15 bases between the two ends. Written as DNA, the CDR3 is TGTGCCAGCAGCCGCCGGGGGACCCCTAGCACAGATACGCAGTATTTT. It yields the protein CASSRRGTPSTDTQYF.

Details on this clonotype: A much larger clone differs by one base, so this may be a read error. V and J are TRBV7-9 and TRBJ2-2; maybe TRBD2 (5 bases). This CDR3 region has 11 residues. Germline V gives CDR1 SEHNR, CDR2 FQNEAQ (reference sequence). The CDR3 spells CASSISGELIF. The CDR3 DNA reads TGTGCCAGCAGTATATCCGGGGAGCTGATTTTT.

V gene TRBV6-5 combines with J gene TRBJ1-2; 7 bases align to TRBD1. Losses at the gene ends were 6 bases for V and 6 bases for J; bases not matched to a gene: 7. The CDR3 contains 13 residues. CDR1 and CDR2 (germline): MNHEY, SVGAGI. As DNA, the CDR3 is TGTGCCAGCAGACAGGGACAGAAGAATGGCTACACCTTC. As protein: CASRQGQKNGYTF.

This sequence joins TRBV5-5 and TRBJ2-7; D is unclear. Germline values: CDR1 SGHKS, CDR2 YYEKEE (reference sequence). V was pared by 0 bases and J by 1 base, with 11 bases between. The CDR3 runs 15 residues. DNA for the CDR3: TGTGCCAGCAGCTTGGAACTGATGTTTTCCTACGAGCAGTACTTC. Its protein is CASSLELMFSYEQYF.

This clonotype appeared many times. V usage is TRBV19 and J usage is TRBJ1-1, with 8 positions matching TRBD1. The J segment lost 4 bases and the V segment lost 6 bases, leaving 13 bases of the junction unmatched. From germline, CDR1 is LNHDA and CDR2 SQIVND (reference sequence). The CDR3 has 16 amino acids. The CDR3 sequence: CASSAAWTGLGTEAFF. The CDR3 nucleotides read TGTGCCAGTAGCGCGGCTTGGACAGGGTTGGGCACTGAAGCTTTCTTT.